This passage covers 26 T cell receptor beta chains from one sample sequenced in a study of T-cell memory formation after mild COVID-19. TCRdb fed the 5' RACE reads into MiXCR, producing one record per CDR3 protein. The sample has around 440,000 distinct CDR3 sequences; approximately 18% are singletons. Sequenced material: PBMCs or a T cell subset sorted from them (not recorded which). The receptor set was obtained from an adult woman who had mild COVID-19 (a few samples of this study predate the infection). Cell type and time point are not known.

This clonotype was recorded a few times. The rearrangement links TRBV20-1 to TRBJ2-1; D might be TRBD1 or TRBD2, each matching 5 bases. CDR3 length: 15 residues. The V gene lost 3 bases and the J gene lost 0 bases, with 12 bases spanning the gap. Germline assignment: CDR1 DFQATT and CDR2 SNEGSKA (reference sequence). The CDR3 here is CSASGVGVSYNEQFF. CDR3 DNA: TGCAGTGCTAGCGGTGTGGGGGTCTCCTACAATGAGCAGTTCTTC.

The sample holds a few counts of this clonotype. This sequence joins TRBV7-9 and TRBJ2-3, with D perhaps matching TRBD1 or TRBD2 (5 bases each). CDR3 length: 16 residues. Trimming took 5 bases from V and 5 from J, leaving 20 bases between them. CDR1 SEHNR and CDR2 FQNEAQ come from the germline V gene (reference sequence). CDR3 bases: TGTGCCAGCAGCCTAAACCACGGGACGGGTGGAGATACGCAGTATTTT. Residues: CASSLNHGTGGDTQYF.

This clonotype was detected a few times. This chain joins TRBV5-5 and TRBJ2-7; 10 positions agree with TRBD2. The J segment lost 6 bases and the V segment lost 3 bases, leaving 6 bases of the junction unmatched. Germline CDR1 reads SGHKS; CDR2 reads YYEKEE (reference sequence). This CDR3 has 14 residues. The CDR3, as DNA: TGTGCCAGCAGCTGGGGAGCGGGAGGGAGCGAGCAGTACTTC. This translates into CASSWGAGGSEQYF.

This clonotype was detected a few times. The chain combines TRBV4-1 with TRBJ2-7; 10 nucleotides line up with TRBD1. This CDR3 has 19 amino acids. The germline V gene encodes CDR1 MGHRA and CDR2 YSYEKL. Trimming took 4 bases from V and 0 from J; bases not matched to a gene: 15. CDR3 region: CASSLRHPGQGPFSYEQYF. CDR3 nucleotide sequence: TGCGCCAGCAGCCTTAGACACCCGGGACAGGGGCCCTTCTCCTACGAGCAGTACTTC.

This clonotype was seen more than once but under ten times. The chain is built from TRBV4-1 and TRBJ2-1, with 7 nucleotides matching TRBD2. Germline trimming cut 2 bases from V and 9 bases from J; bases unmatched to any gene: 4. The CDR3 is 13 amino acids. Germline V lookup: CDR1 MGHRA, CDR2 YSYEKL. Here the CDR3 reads CASSQLGGFEQFF. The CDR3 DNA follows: TGCGCCAGCAGCCAACTGGGGGGGTTTGAGCAGTTCTTC.

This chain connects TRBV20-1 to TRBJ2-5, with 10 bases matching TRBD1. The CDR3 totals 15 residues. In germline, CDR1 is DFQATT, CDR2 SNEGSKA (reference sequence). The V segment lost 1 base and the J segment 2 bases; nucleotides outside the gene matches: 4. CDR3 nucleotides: TGCAGTGCTAGAGGAGACAGGGGGCTTCAAGAGACCCAGTACTTC. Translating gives CSARGDRGLQETQYF.

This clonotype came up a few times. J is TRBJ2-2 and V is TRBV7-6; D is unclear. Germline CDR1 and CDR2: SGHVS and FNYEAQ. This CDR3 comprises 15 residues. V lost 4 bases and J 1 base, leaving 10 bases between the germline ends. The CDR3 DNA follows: TGTGCCAGCAGCTACAACCACCTGAACACCGGGGAGCTGTTTTTT. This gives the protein CASSYNHLNTGELFF.

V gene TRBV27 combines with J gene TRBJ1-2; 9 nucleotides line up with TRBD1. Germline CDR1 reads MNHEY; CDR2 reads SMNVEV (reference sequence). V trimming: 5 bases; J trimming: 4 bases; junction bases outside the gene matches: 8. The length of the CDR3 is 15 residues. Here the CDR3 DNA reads TGTGCCAGCAGTCGAGGGGACAGGGAAGGCTATGGCTACACCTTC. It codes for CASSRGDREGYGYTF.

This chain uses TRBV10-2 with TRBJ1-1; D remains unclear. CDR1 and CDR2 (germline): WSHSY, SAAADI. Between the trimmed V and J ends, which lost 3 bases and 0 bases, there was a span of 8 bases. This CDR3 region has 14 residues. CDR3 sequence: CASSEVGLNTEAFF. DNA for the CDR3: TGCGCCAGCAGTGAAGTGGGTTTGAACACTGAAGCTTTCTTT.

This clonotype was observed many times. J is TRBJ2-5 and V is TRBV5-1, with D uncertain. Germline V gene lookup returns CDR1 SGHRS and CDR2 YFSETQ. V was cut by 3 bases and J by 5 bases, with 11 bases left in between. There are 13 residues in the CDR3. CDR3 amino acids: CASSYLKTETQYF. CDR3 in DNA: TGCGCCAGCAGCTATCTAAAGACGGAGACCCAGTACTTC.

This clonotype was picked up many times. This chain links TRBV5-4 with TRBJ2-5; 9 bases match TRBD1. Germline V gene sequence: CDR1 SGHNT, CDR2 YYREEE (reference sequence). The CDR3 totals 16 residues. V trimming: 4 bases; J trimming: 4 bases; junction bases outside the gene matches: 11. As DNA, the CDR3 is TGTGCCAGCAGCCATGAGCCACGACAGGGGGGAGAGACCCAGTACTTC. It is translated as CASSHEPRQGGETQYF.

CDR3 in amino acids: CASSPGGQGAFF. The CDR3 DNA sequence: TGTGCCAGCAGTCCCGGGGGGCAGGGAGCTTTCTTT. This chain connects TRBV27 to TRBJ1-1; D possibly corresponds to TRBD1 (6 bases). CDR3 size: 12 residues. V shed 5 bases and J shed 10 bases, with 14 bases lying between them. Germline V gene lookup returns CDR1 MNHEY and CDR2 SMNVEV (reference sequence).

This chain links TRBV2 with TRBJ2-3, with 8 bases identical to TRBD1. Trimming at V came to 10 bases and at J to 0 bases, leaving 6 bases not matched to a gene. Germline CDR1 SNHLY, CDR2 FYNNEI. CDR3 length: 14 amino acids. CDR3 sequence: CATRQGSSTDTQYF. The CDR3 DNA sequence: TGTGCCACACGACAGGGGTCGAGCACAGATACGCAGTATTTT.

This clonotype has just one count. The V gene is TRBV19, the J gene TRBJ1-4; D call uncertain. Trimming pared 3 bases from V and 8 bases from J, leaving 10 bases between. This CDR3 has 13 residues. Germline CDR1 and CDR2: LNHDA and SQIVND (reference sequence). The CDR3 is CASSIYYEEKLFF. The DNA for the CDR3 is TGTGCCAGTAGTATCTATTATGAGGAAAAACTGTTTTTT.

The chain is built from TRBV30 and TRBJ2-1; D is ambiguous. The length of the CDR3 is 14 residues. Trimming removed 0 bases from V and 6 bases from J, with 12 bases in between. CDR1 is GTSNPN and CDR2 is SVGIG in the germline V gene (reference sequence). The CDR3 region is CAWSVSGSRNEQFF. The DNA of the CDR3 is TGTGCCTGGAGTGTATCGGGCTCTCGCAATGAGCAGTTCTTC. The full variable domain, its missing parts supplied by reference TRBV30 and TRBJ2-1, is SQTIHQWPATLVQPVGSPLSLECTVEGTSNPNLYWYRQAAGRGLQLLFYSVGIGQISSEVPQNLSASRPQDRQFILSSKKLLLSDSGFYLCAWSVSGSRNEQFFGPGTRLTVL.

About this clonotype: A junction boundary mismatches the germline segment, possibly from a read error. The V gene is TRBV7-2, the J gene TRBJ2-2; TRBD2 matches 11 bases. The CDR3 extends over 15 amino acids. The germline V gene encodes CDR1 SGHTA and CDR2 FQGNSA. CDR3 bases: TGTGCCAGCAGCTCGACTAGCGGGAACACCGGGGAGCTGATTTTT. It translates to CASSSTSGNTGELIF.

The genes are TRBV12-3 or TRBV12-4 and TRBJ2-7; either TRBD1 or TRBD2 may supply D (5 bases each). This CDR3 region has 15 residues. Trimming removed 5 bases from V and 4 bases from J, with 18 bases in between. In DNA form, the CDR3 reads TGTGCCAGCAGTGACGGTGGGGGTTCTGGGTACGAGCAGTACTTC. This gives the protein CASSDGGGSGYEQYF.

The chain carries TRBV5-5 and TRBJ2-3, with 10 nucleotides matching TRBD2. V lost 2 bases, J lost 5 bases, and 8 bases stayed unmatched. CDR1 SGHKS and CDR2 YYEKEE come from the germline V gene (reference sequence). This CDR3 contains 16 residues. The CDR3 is CASSFGAGGQLDTQYF. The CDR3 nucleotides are TGTGCCAGCAGCTTTGGAGCGGGGGGGCAATTAGATACGCAGTATTTT.

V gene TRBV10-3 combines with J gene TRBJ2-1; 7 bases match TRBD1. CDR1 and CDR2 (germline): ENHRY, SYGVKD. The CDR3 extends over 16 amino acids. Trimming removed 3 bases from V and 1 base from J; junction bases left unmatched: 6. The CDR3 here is CAISDKGAQSYNEQFF. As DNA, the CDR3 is TGTGCCATCAGTGACAAGGGGGCGCAGTCCTACAATGAGCAGTTCTTC.

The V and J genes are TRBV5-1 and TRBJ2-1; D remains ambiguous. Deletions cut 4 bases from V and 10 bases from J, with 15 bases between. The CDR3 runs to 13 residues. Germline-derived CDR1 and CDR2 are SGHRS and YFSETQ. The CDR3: CASSLRRSHEQFF. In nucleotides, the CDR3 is TGCGCCAGCAGCCTCCGGCGATCCCACGAGCAGTTCTTC.

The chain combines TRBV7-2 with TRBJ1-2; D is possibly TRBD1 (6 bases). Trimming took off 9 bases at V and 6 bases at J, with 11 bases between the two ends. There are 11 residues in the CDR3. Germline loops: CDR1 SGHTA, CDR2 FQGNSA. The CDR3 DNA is TGTGCCAGTCAACAGGGAGATGGCTACACCTTC. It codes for CASQQGDGYTF.

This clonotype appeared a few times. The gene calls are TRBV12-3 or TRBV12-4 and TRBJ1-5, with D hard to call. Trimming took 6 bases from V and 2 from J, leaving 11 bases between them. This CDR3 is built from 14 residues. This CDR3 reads CASRLDIGNQPQHF. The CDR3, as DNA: TGTGCCAGCAGGCTAGATATTGGCAATCAGCCCCAGCATTTT.

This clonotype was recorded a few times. The CDR3 DNA reads as TGTGCCAGCAGCTCGGGACAGGGGCTGGCCATTGATGAAAAACTGTTTTTT. Translated: CASSSGQGLAIDEKLFF. This sequence joins TRBV13 and TRBJ1-4; 10 bases line up with TRBD1. The CDR3 contains 17 residues. With V trimmed by 4 bases and J by 6 bases, 11 bases remained unmatched. Germline V CDR1 and CDR2: PRHDT, FYEKMQ (reference sequence).

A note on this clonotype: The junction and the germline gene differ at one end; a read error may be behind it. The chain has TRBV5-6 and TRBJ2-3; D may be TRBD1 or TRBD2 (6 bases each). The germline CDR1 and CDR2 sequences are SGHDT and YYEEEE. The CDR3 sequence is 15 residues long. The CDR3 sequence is CASNRLGVRDPEGDF. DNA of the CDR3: TGTGCCAGCAACCGACTCGGCGTTCGGGACCCGGAGGGGGATTTT.

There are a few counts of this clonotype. The CDR3 DNA is TGCGCCAGCAGCTTGGCCATGGGTCCAGATACGCAGTATTTT. It encodes CASSLAMGPDTQYF. The chain carries TRBV5-1 and TRBJ2-3; D uncertain. The CDR3 is 14 amino acids. V was pared by 0 bases and J by 4 bases, with 9 bases between. Germline V gene lookup returns CDR1 SGHRS and CDR2 YFSETQ. Full variable domain (rest looked up from reference TRBV5-1 and TRBJ2-3): KAGVTQTPRYLIKTRGQQVTLSCSPISGHRSVSWYQQTPGQGLQFLFEYFSETQRNKGNFPGRFSGRQFSNSRSEMNVSTLELGDSALYLCASSLAMGPDTQYFGPGTRLTVL.

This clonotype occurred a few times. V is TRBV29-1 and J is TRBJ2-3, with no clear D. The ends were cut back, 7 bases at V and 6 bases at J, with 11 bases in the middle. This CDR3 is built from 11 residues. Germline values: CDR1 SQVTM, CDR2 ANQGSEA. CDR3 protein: CSGRRSDTQYF. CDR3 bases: TGCAGCGGGCGAAGGTCGGATACGCAGTATTTT.